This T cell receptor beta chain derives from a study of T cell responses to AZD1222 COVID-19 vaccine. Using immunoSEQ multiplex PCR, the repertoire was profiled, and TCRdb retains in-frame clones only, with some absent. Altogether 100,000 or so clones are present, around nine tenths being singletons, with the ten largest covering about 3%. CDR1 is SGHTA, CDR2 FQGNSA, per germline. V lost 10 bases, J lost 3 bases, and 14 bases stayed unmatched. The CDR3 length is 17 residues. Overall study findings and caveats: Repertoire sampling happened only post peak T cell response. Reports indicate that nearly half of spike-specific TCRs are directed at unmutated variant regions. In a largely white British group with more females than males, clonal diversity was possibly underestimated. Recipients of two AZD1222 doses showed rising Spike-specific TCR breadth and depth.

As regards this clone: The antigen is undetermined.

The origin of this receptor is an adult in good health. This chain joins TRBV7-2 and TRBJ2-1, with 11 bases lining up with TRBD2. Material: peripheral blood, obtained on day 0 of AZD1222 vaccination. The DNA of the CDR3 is TGTGCCACGAGGCCCCATAGCGGGGGGGCCGGCTACAATGAGCAGTTCTTC. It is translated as CATRPHSGGAGYNEQFF. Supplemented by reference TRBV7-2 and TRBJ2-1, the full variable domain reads GAGVSQSPSNKVTEKGKDVELRCDPISGHTALYWYRQSLGQGLEFLIYFQGNSAPDKSGLPSDRFSAERTGGSVSTLTIQRTQQEDSAVYLCATRPHSGGAGYNEQFFGPGTRLTVL.